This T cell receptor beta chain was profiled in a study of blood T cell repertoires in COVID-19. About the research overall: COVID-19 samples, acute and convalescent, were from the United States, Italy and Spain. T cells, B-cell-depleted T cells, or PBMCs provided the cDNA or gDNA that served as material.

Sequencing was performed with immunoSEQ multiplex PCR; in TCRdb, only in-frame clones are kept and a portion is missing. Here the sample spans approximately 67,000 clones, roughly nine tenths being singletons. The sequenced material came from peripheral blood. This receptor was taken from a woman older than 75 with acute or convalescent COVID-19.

The CDR3 spells CASKQAGGPQETQYF. CDR3 DNA sequence: TGTGCCAGTAAACAAGCGGGGGGCCCCCAAGAGACCCAGTACTTC. The V call is TRBV6-5, the J call TRBJ2-5; the match to TRBD2 covers 9 bases. J gave up 1 base and V 9 bases, and 9 bases lay outside the gene matches. This CDR3 is 15 amino acids long. The germline CDR1 and CDR2 sequences are MNHEY and SVGAGI.